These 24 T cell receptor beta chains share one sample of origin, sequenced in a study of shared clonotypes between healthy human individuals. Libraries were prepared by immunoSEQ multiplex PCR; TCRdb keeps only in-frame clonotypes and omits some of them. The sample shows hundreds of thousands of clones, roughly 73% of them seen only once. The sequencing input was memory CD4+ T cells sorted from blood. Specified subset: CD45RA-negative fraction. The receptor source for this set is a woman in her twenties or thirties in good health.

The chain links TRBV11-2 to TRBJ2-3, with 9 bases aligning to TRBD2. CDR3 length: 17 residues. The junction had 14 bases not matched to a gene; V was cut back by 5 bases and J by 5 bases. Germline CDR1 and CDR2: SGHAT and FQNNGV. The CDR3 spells CASSRGDGGRAGDTQYF. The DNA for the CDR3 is TGTGCCAGCAGCCGGGGGGATGGCGGGAGGGCCGGAGATACGCAGTATTTT.

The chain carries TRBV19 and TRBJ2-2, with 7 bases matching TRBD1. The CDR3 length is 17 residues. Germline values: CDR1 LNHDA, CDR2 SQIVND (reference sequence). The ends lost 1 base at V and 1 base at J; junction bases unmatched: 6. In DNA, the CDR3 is TGTGCCAGTAGTATAGCTCGACAGGGCAAGAACACCGGGGAGCTGTTTTTT. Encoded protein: CASSIARQGKNTGELFF. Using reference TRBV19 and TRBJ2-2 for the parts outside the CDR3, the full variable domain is DGGITQSPKYLFRKEGQNVTLSCEQNLNHDAMYWYRQDPGQGLRLIYYSQIVNDFQKGDIAEGYSVSREKKESFPLTVTSAQKNPTAFYLCASSIARQGKNTGELFFGEGSRLTVL.

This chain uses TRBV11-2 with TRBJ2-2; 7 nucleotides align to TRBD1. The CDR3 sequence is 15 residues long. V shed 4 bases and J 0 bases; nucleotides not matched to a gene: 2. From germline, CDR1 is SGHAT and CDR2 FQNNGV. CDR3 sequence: CASSWTGSNTGELFF. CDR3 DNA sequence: TGTGCCAGCAGCTGGACAGGTTCGAACACCGGGGAGCTGTTTTTT.

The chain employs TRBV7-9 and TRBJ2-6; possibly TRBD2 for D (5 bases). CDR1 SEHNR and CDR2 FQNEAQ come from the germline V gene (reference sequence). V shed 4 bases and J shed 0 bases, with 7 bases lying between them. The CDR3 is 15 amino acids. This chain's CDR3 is CASSYEGSGANVLTF. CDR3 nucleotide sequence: TGTGCCAGCAGCTATGAGGGCTCTGGGGCCAACGTCCTGACTTTC.

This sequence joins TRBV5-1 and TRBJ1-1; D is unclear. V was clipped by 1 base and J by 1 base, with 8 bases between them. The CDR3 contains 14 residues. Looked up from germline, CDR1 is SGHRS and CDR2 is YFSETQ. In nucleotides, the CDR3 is TGCGCCAGCAGCTTGAGGTCAGCGAACACTGAAGCTTTCTTT. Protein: CASSLRSANTEAFF.

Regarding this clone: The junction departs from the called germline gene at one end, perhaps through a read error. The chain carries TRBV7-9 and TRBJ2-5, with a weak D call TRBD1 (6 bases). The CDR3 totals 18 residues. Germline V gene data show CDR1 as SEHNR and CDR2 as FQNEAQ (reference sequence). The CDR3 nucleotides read TGTGCCAGCAGCCGTACTCCCACAGGGTTGGGGCACCAGGAGACCCAGTACTTC. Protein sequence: CASSRTPTGLGHQETQYF.

CDR3 amino acids: CASGGTGGTDTQYF. CDR3 coding DNA: TGTGCCAGCGGCGGGACAGGGGGCACAGATACGCAGTATTTT. The chain uses TRBV6-1 and TRBJ2-3; 10 nucleotides agree with TRBD1. The CDR3 contains 14 residues. Germline assignment: CDR1 MNHNS and CDR2 SASEGT. After removal of 8 bases from V and 1 base from J, the junction contained 3 bases not matched to a gene.

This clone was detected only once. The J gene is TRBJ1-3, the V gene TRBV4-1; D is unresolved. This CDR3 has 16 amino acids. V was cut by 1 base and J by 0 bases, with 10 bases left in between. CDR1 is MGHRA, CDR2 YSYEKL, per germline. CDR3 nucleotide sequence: TGCGCCAGCAGCCAAGTCCGGGCCGCCTCTGGAAACACCATATATTTT. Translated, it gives CASSQVRAASGNTIYF.

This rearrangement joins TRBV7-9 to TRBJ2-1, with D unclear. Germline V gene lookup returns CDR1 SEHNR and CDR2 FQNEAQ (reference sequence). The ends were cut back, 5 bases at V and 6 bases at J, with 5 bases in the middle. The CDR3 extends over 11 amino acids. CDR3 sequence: CASSDRNEQFF. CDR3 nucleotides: TGTGCCAGCAGCGATCGCAATGAGCAGTTCTTC.

The DNA of the CDR3 is TGCGCCAGCAGTCACGGGTCCGTATCGAGCTCCTACAATGAGCAGTTCTTC. This translates into CASSHGSVSSSYNEQFF. This chain uses TRBV23-1 with TRBJ2-1; D not certain. TRBV23-1 is recorded as an ORF, its role being uncertain. This CDR3 has 17 amino acids. V lost 3 bases and J lost 0, with 15 bases in between.

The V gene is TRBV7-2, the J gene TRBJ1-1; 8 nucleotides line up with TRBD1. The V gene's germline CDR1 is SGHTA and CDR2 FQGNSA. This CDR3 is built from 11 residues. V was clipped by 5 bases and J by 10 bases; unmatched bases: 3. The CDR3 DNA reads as TGTGCCAGCAGCACAGACAGGGGAGCTTTCTTT. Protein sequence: CASSTDRGAFF.

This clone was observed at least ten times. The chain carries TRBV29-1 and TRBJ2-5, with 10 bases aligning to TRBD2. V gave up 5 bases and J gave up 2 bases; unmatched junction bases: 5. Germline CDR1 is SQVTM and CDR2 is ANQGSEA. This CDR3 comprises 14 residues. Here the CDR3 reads CSVRTSGLQETQYF. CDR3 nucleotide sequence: TGCAGCGTTCGGACTAGCGGTTTACAAGAGACCCAGTACTTC.

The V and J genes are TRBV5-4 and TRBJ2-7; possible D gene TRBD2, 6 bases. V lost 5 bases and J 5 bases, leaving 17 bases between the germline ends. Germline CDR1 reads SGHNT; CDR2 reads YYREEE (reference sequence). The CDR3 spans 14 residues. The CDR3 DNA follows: TGTGCCAGCAGTCGGGACTTCGGTGGGGACGAGCAGTACTTC. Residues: CASSRDFGGDEQYF.

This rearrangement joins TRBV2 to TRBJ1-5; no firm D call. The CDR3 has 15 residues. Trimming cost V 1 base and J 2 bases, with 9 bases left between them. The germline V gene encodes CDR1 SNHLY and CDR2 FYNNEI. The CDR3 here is CASSEGRWGNQPQHF. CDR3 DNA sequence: TGTGCCAGCAGTGAAGGACGATGGGGCAATCAGCCCCAGCATTTT.

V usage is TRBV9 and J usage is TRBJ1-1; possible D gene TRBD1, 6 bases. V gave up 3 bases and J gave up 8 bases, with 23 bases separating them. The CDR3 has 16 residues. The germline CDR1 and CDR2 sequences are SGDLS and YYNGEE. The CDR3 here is CASSARGMGRPSEAFF. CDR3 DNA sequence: TGTGCCAGCAGCGCCAGGGGTATGGGACGGCCGTCAGAAGCTTTCTTT.

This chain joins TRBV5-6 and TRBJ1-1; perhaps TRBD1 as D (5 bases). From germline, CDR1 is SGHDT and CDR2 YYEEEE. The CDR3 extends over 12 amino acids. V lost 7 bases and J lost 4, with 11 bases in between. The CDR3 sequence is CASRTIRTEAFF. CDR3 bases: TGTGCCAGCCGGACAATTCGCACTGAAGCTTTCTTT.

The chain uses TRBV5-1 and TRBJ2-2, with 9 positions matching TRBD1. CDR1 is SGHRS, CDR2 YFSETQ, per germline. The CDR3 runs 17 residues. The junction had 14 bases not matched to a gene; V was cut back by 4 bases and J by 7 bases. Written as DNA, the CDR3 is TGCGCCAGCAGCATTGAGGACAGGGGCTACGTTGGCGGGGAGCTGTTTTTT. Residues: CASSIEDRGYVGGELFF.

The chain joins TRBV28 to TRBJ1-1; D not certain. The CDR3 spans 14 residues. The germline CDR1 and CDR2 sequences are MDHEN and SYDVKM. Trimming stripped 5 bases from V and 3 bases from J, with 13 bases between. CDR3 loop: CASSPRKLDTEAFF. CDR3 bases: TGTGCCAGCAGTCCCCGGAAATTAGACACTGAAGCTTTCTTT.

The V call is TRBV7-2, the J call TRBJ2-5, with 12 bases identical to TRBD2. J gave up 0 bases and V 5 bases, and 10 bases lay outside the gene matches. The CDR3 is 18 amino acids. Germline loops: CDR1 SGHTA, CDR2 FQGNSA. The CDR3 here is CASSLRSLAGGYQETQYF. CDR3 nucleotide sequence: TGTGCCAGCAGCCTCAGGAGTCTAGCGGGAGGGTACCAAGAGACCCAGTACTTC.

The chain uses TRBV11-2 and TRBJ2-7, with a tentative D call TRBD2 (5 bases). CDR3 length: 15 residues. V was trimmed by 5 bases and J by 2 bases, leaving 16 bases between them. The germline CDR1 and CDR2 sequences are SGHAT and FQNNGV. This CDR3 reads CASSHLGVGPYEQYF. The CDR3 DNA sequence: TGTGCCAGCAGCCACCTGGGAGTAGGGCCCTACGAGCAGTACTTC.

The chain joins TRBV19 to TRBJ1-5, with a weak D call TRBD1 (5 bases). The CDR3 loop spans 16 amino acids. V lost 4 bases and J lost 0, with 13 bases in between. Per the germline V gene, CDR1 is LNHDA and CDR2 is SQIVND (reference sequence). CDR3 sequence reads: CASSRAGTYSNQPQHF. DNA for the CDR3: TGTGCCAGTAGTAGGGCAGGGACTTATAGCAATCAGCCCCAGCATTTT.

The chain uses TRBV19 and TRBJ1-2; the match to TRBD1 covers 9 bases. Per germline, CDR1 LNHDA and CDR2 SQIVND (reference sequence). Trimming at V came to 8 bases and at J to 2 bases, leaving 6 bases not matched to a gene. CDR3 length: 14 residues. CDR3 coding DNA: TGTGCCAGTCGCACCGGGACAGGGAACTATGGCTACACCTTC. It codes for CASRTGTGNYGYTF.

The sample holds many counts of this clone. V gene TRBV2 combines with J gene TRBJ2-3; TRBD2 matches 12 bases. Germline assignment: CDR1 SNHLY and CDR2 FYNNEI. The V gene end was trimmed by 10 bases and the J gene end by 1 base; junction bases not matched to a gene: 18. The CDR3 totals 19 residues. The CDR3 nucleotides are TGTGCCACCCTACCCATTGGGCTAGCGGGAGGGCCTGGCACAGATACGCAGTATTTT. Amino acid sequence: CATLPIGLAGGPGTDTQYF.

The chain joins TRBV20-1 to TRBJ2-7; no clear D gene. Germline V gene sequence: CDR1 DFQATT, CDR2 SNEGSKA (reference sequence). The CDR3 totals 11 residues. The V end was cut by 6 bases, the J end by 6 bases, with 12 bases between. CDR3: CSADKGFEQYF. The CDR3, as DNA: TGCAGTGCAGACAAGGGATTCGAGCAGTACTTC.